What follows are 30 T cell receptor beta chains derived from one specimen sequenced in a study of beta chain features in type 1 diabetes. Expressed TCRB transcripts were sequenced after all isolated RNA was converted to cDNA. The table came from immunoSEQ multiplex PCR; TCRdb's copy has only in-frame clones and leaves some out. The sample lists more than 300,000 clones; 7.5% to 9% were seen once. Sequenced input: central memory CD4+ T cells from blood. The source of these receptors is a woman aged 18-29 years in good health.

V usage is TRBV7-3 and J usage is TRBJ2-5; D is perhaps TRBD1 (6 bases). The CDR3 sequence is 13 residues long. V was shortened by 5 bases and J by 5 bases, with 12 bases between the two germline ends. CDR1 SGHTA and CDR2 FQGTGA come from the germline V gene. The CDR3 is CASSPGDSETQYF. In DNA, the CDR3 is TGTGCCAGCAGCCCAGGGGATTCGGAGACCCAGTACTTC.

This clone was recorded many times. This rearrangement joins TRBV28 to TRBJ2-5, with 10 nucleotides matching TRBD2. The CDR3 runs to 15 residues. Trimming took 5 bases from V and 4 from J; bases not matched to a gene: 7. Germline V CDR1 and CDR2: MDHEN, SYDVKM. CDR3 sequence: CASSRAGGPSETQYF. The CDR3 DNA follows: TGTGCCAGCAGTCGAGCGGGAGGGCCTTCAGAGACCCAGTACTTC.

This clone was recorded a few times. Germline and junction disagree at one end, which may indicate a read error. The same CDR3 can be traced to other DNA sequences in this sample. The genes are TRBV6-5 and TRBJ1-5, with D possibly matching TRBD1 (5 bases). The CDR3 runs 13 residues. Germline CDR1 and CDR2: MNHEY and SVGAGI. DNA for the CDR3: TGTGCCAGTAGTTCAGGGTCCAATCAGCCCCAGCATTTT. Its translation: CASSSGSNQPQHF.

This clone has only a few counts. The V and J genes are TRBV28 and TRBJ2-3, with a weak D call TRBD2 (6 bases). The germline V gene encodes CDR1 MDHEN and CDR2 SYDVKM. This CDR3 region has 14 residues. With 3 bases removed from V and 1 base from J, the gap between germline ends came to 8 bases. The DNA of the CDR3 is TGTGCCAGCAGTTTGGCGGGACGCACAGATACGCAGTATTTT. Its translation: CASSLAGRTDTQYF.

The gene calls are TRBV10-3 and TRBJ2-6, with a weak D call TRBD1 (7 bases). V was shortened by 9 bases and J by 0 bases, with 9 bases between the two germline ends. The CDR3 contains 14 residues. Germline assignment: CDR1 ENHRY and CDR2 SYGVKD. The DNA for the CDR3 is TGTGCCATTCAGGGGGGCTCTGGGGCCAACGTCCTGACTTTC. The encoded protein is CAIQGGSGANVLTF.

The table lists this clone with a few counts. The genes are TRBV6-1 and TRBJ2-7; D possibly corresponds to TRBD1 (5 bases). This CDR3 contains 13 residues. Trimming shortened V by 4 bases and J by 3 bases, and 10 bases separated the two germline ends. Germline V gives CDR1 MNHNS, CDR2 SASEGT. In DNA form, the CDR3 reads TGTGCCAGCAGTGCCCGACAGAGCTACGAGCAGTACTTC. As protein: CASSARQSYEQYF.

This clone was counted at least ten times. The rearrangement joins TRBV5-1 to TRBJ1-3; perhaps TRBD1 as D (5 bases). Germline-derived CDR1 and CDR2 are SGHRS and YFSETQ. V was pared by 0 bases and J by 3 bases, with 7 bases between. The CDR3 spans 14 residues. CDR3 amino acids: CASSLEGSGNTIYF. CDR3 nucleotides: TGCGCCAGCAGCTTGGAGGGGAGTGGAAACACCATATATTTT. Filled out from reference TRBV5-1 and TRBJ1-3, the complete variable domain reads KAGVTQTPRYLIKTRGQQVTLSCSPISGHRSVSWYQQTPGQGLQFLFEYFSETQRNKGNFPGRFSGRQFSNSRSEMNVSTLELGDSALYLCASSLEGSGNTIYFGEGSWLTVV.

The sample holds many counts of this clone. This chain joins TRBV4-3 and TRBJ2-3; D remains unclear. The germline gives CDR1 LGHNA, CDR2 YSLEER. CDR3 size: 14 residues. The germline V and J ends were trimmed by 4 bases and 2 bases, with 10 bases remaining between them. This CDR3 reads CASSRQAVTDTQYF. The CDR3 DNA sequence: TGCGCCAGCAGCCGGCAGGCGGTCACAGATACGCAGTATTTT.

A few counts support this clone. The rearrangement uses TRBV2 and TRBJ2-5, with D perhaps matching TRBD1 (6 bases). Trimming took off 5 bases at V and 3 bases at J, with 16 bases between the two ends. Per the germline V gene, CDR1 is SNHLY and CDR2 is FYNNEI. The CDR3 totals 15 residues. The CDR3 reads CASSWSLGAEETQYF. DNA for the CDR3: TGTGCCAGCAGTTGGTCTTTGGGGGCGGAAGAGACCCAGTACTTC.

The sample holds a few counts of this clone. The chain combines TRBV28 with TRBJ2-5, with a weak D call TRBD2 (6 bases). The CDR3 contains 15 residues. V dropped 4 bases and J dropped 5 bases, with 17 bases sitting between them. CDR1 is MDHEN and CDR2 is SYDVKM in the germline V gene. Here the CDR3 reads CASSSPRGIGETQYF. The CDR3 coding sequence is TGTGCCAGCAGTTCCCCCCGGGGGATTGGGGAGACCCAGTACTTC.

This clone was counted only a few times. CDR3 region: CASRERLGDNEQFF. CDR3 DNA: TGTGCCAGCAGAGAAAGGTTAGGGGACAATGAGCAGTTCTTC. V and J are TRBV7-9 and TRBJ2-1, with TRBD1 as a possible D gene (5 bases). Trimming removed 6 bases from V and 5 bases from J, with 14 bases in between. Germline V gives CDR1 SEHNR, CDR2 FQNEAQ (reference sequence). The CDR3 covers 14 residues.

This clone came up a few times. The rearrangement joins TRBV7-9 to TRBJ1-2; 11 bases fit TRBD1. Germline V gene sequence: CDR1 SEHNR, CDR2 FQNEAQ (reference sequence). With 5 bases clipped from V and 5 bases from J, the junction kept 4 bases outside the gene matches. The CDR3 runs to 14 residues. The CDR3 here is CASSPWDRGYGYTF. CDR3 in DNA: TGTGCCAGCAGCCCCTGGGACAGGGGGTATGGCTACACCTTC.

On this clone: The same CDR3 can be traced to other DNA sequences in this sample. This sequence joins TRBV7-6 and TRBJ2-7; D remains ambiguous. The germline V gene encodes CDR1 SGHVS and CDR2 FNYEAQ. This CDR3 comprises 12 residues. Trimming shortened V by 1 base and J by 4 bases, and 5 bases separated the two germline ends. The CDR3 here is CASSLVGYEQYF. CDR3 sequence (DNA): TGTGCCAGCAGCTTAGTCGGTTACGAGCAGTACTTC.

This clone was recorded a few times. This chain uses TRBV11-2 with TRBJ2-3; D is possibly TRBD2 (5 bases). Trimming took off 5 bases at V and 10 bases at J, with 16 bases between the two ends. The length of the CDR3 is 13 residues. CDR1 SGHAT and CDR2 FQNNGV come from the germline V gene. CDR3 DNA: TGTGCCAGCAGCCCCCTGACCCTTAGCGCGCAGTATTTT. The encoded protein is CASSPLTLSAQYF.

This chain connects TRBV6-5 to TRBJ2-1; 11 nucleotides agree with TRBD1. V shed 2 bases and J 5 bases; nucleotides not matched to a gene: 5. This CDR3 region has 16 residues. Germline assignment: CDR1 MNHEY and CDR2 SVGAGI. CDR3 sequence reads: CASSYGDRGLHNEQFF. For the CDR3, the DNA is TGTGCCAGCAGTTACGGGGACAGGGGGTTGCACAATGAGCAGTTCTTC.

The table lists this clone with a few counts. This chain connects TRBV13 to TRBJ2-3; 12 bases line up with TRBD2. This CDR3 is built from 15 residues. Germline trimming cut 4 bases from V and 6 bases from J; bases unmatched to any gene: 5. CDR1 and CDR2 (germline): PRHDT, FYEKMQ (reference sequence). The CDR3 loop is CASSYILAGGDTQYF. As DNA, the CDR3 is TGTGCCAGCAGCTACATTCTAGCGGGAGGGGATACGCAGTATTTT.

This clone has a handful of counts. This chain uses TRBV28 with TRBJ1-1, with D unresolved. The CDR3 runs to 12 residues. Deletions cut 5 bases from V and 2 bases from J, with 6 bases between. CDR1 is MDHEN and CDR2 is SYDVKM in the germline V gene. CDR3 protein: CASSVINTEAFF. The DNA for the CDR3 is TGTGCCAGCAGTGTCATAAACACTGAAGCTTTCTTT.

The chain uses TRBV4-3 and TRBJ2-2, with D possibly called TRBD1 or TRBD2 (5 bases each). The CDR3 totals 16 residues. Trimming stripped 0 bases from V and 3 bases from J, with 11 bases between. Germline V gene sequence: CDR1 LGHNA, CDR2 YSLEER. CDR3 residues: CASSQDWGSYTGELFF. CDR3 in DNA: TGCGCCAGCAGCCAAGATTGGGGGAGTTACACCGGGGAGCTGTTTTTT.

A few counts support this clone. The chain uses TRBV2 and TRBJ2-2, with D perhaps matching TRBD2 (6 bases). This CDR3 region has 14 residues. CDR1 is SNHLY, CDR2 FYNNEI, per germline. V lost 6 bases, J lost 4 bases, and 12 bases lay in between. The CDR3 protein is CASRASDATGELFF. In DNA form, the CDR3 reads TGTGCCAGCAGGGCTAGCGACGCCACCGGGGAGCTGTTTTTT.

Concerning this clone itself: Other nucleotide sequences from this sample produce the same CDR3. The chain has TRBV5-1 and TRBJ1-1; no clear D gene. The CDR3 length is 14 residues. CDR1 and CDR2 from the germline V gene are SGHRS and YFSETQ. V was cut by 0 bases and J by 1 base, with 7 bases left in between. The CDR3 here is CASSLVGGNTEAFF. For the CDR3, the DNA is TGCGCCAGCAGCTTGGTCGGTGGGAACACTGAAGCTTTCTTT.

The chain employs TRBV15 and TRBJ2-1; unclear D gene. There are 13 residues in the CDR3. Germline CDR1 LNHNV, CDR2 YYDKDF (reference sequence). V was cut by 1 base and J by 9 bases, with 10 bases left in between. CDR3 sequence (DNA): TGTGCCACCAGCAGAGTCTACCTGGGTGAGCAGTTCTTC. It specifies CATSRVYLGEQFF.

This clone was seen repeatedly, ten times or more. This chain uses TRBV7-2 with TRBJ1-2; TRBD1 aligns across 11 bases. Germline-derived CDR1 and CDR2 are SGHTA and FQGNSA. The CDR3 has 14 amino acids. The V gene end was trimmed by 5 bases and the J gene end by 3 bases; junction bases not matched to a gene: 2. The chain's CDR3 is CASSRDRGDYGYTF. In DNA form, the CDR3 reads TGTGCCAGCAGCCGGGACAGGGGGGACTATGGCTACACCTTC.

This clone was observed at least ten times. The genes are TRBV4-2 and TRBJ1-5, with unresolved D. Germline V gives CDR1 LGHNA, CDR2 YNFKEQ. V lost 1 base and J lost 10, with 17 bases in between. The CDR3 totals 15 residues. The CDR3 nucleotides read TGTGCCAGCAGCCAAGGAAGGGCTTCCGAGGGACCCCAGCATTTT. Protein: CASSQGRASEGPQHF.

In its sample, this clone was seen a few times. The chain has TRBV5-8 and TRBJ2-3; TRBD1 matches at 9 bases. The CDR3 covers 14 residues. Germline V gene lookup returns CDR1 SGHTS and CDR2 YDEGEE. Trimming removed 4 bases from V and 3 bases from J; junction bases left unmatched: 3. CDR3 loop: CASSPGTGTDTQYF. In nucleotides, the CDR3 is TGTGCCAGCAGCCCCGGGACAGGGACAGATACGCAGTATTTT.

The rearrangement uses TRBV7-9 and TRBJ1-4; D is uncertain. Germline V gene sequence: CDR1 SEHNR, CDR2 FQNEAQ (reference sequence). Trimming removed 6 bases from V and 5 bases from J, with 16 bases in between. The CDR3 has 15 residues. For the CDR3, the DNA is TGTGCCAGCAGTAATTTCCGGGGAGGGAATGAAAAACTGTTTTTT. Translation: CASSNFRGGNEKLFF.

Of note for this clone: An end of the junction does not agree with germline; a read error may underlie this. V gene TRBV14 combines with J gene TRBJ2-5; no firm D call. The CDR3 covers 14 residues. Germline V CDR1 and CDR2: SGHDN, FVKESK. The CDR3 DNA sequence: TGTGCCAGCAGTCAAGCACTAATTAAAGAGACCCAGTACTTC. Its translation is CASSQALIKETQYF.

This clone came up a few times. The chain employs TRBV5-1 and TRBJ2-1; 8 positions match TRBD2. CDR3 size: 19 residues. The V gene end was trimmed by 2 bases and the J gene end by 2 bases; junction bases not matched to a gene: 15. Germline lookup yields CDR1 SGHRS and CDR2 YFSETQ. The DNA of the CDR3 is TGCGCCAGCAGCTTAACGGCTAGCGGGCCGTGGAAGACCTACAATGAGCAGTTCTTC. This sequence encodes CASSLTASGPWKTYNEQFF.

The rearrangement joins TRBV7-2 to TRBJ1-6; unclear D gene. Germline V lookup: CDR1 SGHTA, CDR2 FQGNSA. This CDR3 has 14 amino acids. Trimming took off 3 bases at V and 13 bases at J, with 16 bases between the two ends. The CDR3: CASSFLTLSRPLHF. For the CDR3, the DNA is TGTGCCAGCAGCTTCCTCACCCTCTCAAGGCCCCTCCACTTT. Complete variable domain (other parts from reference TRBV7-2 and TRBJ1-6): GAGVSQSPSNKVTEKGKDVELRCDPISGHTALYWYRQSLGQGLEFLIYFQGNSAPDKSGLPSDRFSAERTGGSVSTLTIQRTQQEDSAVYLCASSFLTLSRPLHFGNGTRLTVT.

This clone was picked up a small number of times. The chain joins TRBV7-9 to TRBJ1-5, with a possible D match to TRBD1 (5 bases). This CDR3 contains 15 residues. Germline lookup yields CDR1 SEHNR and CDR2 FQNEAQ (reference sequence). V was pared by 5 bases and J by 6 bases, with 17 bases between. CDR3 DNA sequence: TGTGCCAGCAGCCCGGTAGGGACTATTGGTCAGCCCCAGCATTTT. Amino acids: CASSPVGTIGQPQHF.

At least ten counts were recorded for this clone. Additional DNA sequences in this sample encode the identical CDR3. The chain joins TRBV18 to TRBJ1-1, with D hard to call. Germline V lookup: CDR1 KGHSH, CDR2 LQKENI. V was cut by 3 bases and J by 2 bases, with 7 bases left in between. The CDR3 extends over 13 amino acids. CDR3 bases: TGTGCCAGCTCACCCGGGAGAAACACTGAAGCTTTCTTT. Its translation is CASSPGRNTEAFF.